The entry below describes one T cell receptor (beta chain). V lost 5 bases and J lost 2, with 12 bases in between. The germline V gene encodes CDR1 SGHTA and CDR2 FQGNSA. This CDR3 contains 14 residues. Researchers ran the PCR with 60 Vbeta and 13 Jbeta primers. Libraries were prepared by immunoSEQ multiplex PCR; TCRdb keeps only in-frame clonotypes and omits some of them. The sample carries roughly 160,000 clones, 75% to 90% recorded once. The sample comes from a study of cytomegalovirus exposure and HLA in healthy donors. The clonotype originates from a boy aged 2 to 10 in good health and CMV-seronegative. The V and J genes are TRBV7-2 and TRBJ1-1, with D unresolved. Sequenced material: PBMCs. The CDR3 sequence is CASSHGLSNTEAFF. DNA of the CDR3: TGTGCCAGCAGCCATGGCCTTTCCAACACTGAAGCTTTCTTT.